This TCR beta chain was identified during a study of blood T cell repertoires in COVID-19. Per the study methods: Estimates of nucleated cell counts were drawn from the amplification of reference gene primers. Libraries were prepared by immunoSEQ multiplex PCR; TCRdb keeps only in-frame clonotypes and omits some of them. The DNA was the basis for D and trimming; V, J and clone size are from that table. This table has approximately 130,000 clones, around 85% appearing once. This clone has more than one count but fewer than ten. Germline V gene sequence: CDR1 GTSNPN, CDR2 SVGIG (reference sequence). The CDR3 extends over 13 amino acids. The germline V and J ends were trimmed by 3 bases and 1 base, with 9 bases remaining between them.

The source is a human donor in a cohort sampled during active COVID-19. The rearrangement joins TRBV30 to TRBJ1-1, with D unclear. Sequencing used peripheral blood. The CDR3 is CAWRRGGNTEAFF. The DNA of the CDR3 is TGTGCCTGGAGGAGAGGAGGGAACACTGAAGCTTTCTTT.